This TCR beta chain was sequenced during a study of blood T cell repertoires in COVID-19. Study background: Acute and convalescent COVID-19 specimens originated in the United States, Italy and Spain.

Source study methods: Amplification of reference gene primers was used by the study to estimate nucleated cell counts. Profiling relied on immunoSEQ multiplex PCR, and the TCRdb table lists in-frame clones only, not all of them. Clonal size and the V and J genes are those of that table, whereas D and trimming came from the DNA. The sample lists some 530,000 clones, 80% to 90% occurring once. This CDR3 is 14 amino acids long. The V and J ends lost 4 bases and 6 bases, in that order; junction bases with no gene match: 7. In germline, CDR1 is LNHNV, CDR2 YYDKDF (reference sequence). The gene calls are TRBV15 and TRBJ2-7, with 9 bases fitting TRBD1. The receptor comes from a human donor in a cohort sampled during active COVID-19. Specimen: peripheral blood. The CDR3 loop is CATSIGTGTSEQYF. The CDR3 DNA is TGTGCCACCAGCATCGGGACAGGGACGAGCGAGCAGTACTTC. Full variable domain (rest looked up from reference TRBV15 and TRBJ2-7): DAMVIQNPRYQVTQFGKPVTLSCSQTLNHNVMYWYQQKSSQAPKLLFHYYDKDFNNEADTPDNFQSRRPNTSFCFLDIRSPGLGDTAMYLCATSIGTGTSEQYFGPGTRLTVT.